Below are 17 T cell receptor beta chains sequenced from a single sample in a study of monozygotic twins with inflammatory bowel disease. TCRdb re-called the 5' RACE reads and shows each CDR3 protein once, DNA omitted. In all, the sample yields over 110,000 distinct CDR3 sequences. The specimen sequenced was blood. These receptors all come from a human donor with ulcerative colitis or Crohn's disease, or a healthy co-twin of an affected twin (not recorded which).

The chain couples TRBV6-5 to TRBJ1-2; TCRdb reports TRBD1, a call that lacks DNA to check it against. Germline lookup yields CDR1 MNHEY and CDR2 SVGAGI. This CDR3 has 16 amino acids. This CDR3 is CASSYSYRDSINGYTF.

The chain couples TRBV2 to TRBJ2-5; the D call of TRBD1 rests on TCRdb alone, since no DNA is present to check it. There are 15 residues in the CDR3. Germline assignment: CDR1 SNHLY and CDR2 FYNNEI. This CDR3 is CASSDRGQYQETQYF.

V and J are TRBV5-1 and TRBJ2-2. This CDR3 comprises 14 residues. Germline CDR1 SGHRS, CDR2 YFSETQ. The CDR3 sequence: CASSSGDNTGELFF.

This chain connects TRBV7-2 to TRBJ2-3; the D gene TCRdb calls, TRBD1, cannot be checked with no DNA. Germline loops: CDR1 SGHTA, CDR2 FQGNSA. The CDR3 runs 17 residues. The CDR3 sequence: CASSLGLAGARTDTQYF. The whole variable domain, filled in from reference TRBV7-2 and TRBJ2-3, reads GAGVSQSPSNKVTEKGKDVELRCDPISGHTALYWYRQSLGQGLEFLIYFQGNSAPDKSGLPSDRFSAERTGGSVSTLTIQRTQQEDSAVYLCASSLGLAGARTDTQYFGPGTRLTVL.

The chain combines TRBV4-2 with TRBJ2-1; TCRdb calls TRBD2, which cannot be checked without DNA. The CDR3 contains 17 residues. CDR1 is LGHNA and CDR2 is YNFKEQ in the germline V gene. The CDR3 sequence: CASSQVASGGGDNEQFF.

This rearrangement joins TRBV21-1 to TRBJ2-3; TCRdb returns TRBD1, unconfirmable since there is no DNA. TRBV21-1 is deemed a pseudogene. The CDR3 loop spans 15 amino acids. The CDR3 sequence is CASSKGPGRRDTQYF.

J is TRBJ1-5 and V is TRBV6-1; as DNA is missing, the TRBD1 call by TCRdb cannot be tested. The CDR3 is 18 amino acids. Germline V gene data show CDR1 as MNHNS and CDR2 as SASEGT. This CDR3 reads CASRLSGTGWSGNQPQHF.

V and J are TRBV3-1 and TRBJ1-2. This CDR3 region has 17 residues. The germline gives CDR1 LGHDT, CDR2 YNNKEL (reference sequence). CDR3 sequence: CASSQGGDVKVGYGYTF.

V usage is TRBV29-1 and J usage is TRBJ2-5; the D gene TCRdb calls, TRBD1, cannot be checked with no DNA. The CDR3 spans 14 residues. The germline V gene has CDR1 SQVTM and CDR2 ANQGSEA. The CDR3 loop is CSAKVAPPQETQYF. Based on the CDR3 plus reference TRBV29-1 and TRBJ2-5, the full variable domain is SAVISQKPSRDICQRGTSLTIQCQVDSQVTMMFWYRQQPGQSLTLIATANQGSEATYESGFVIDKFPISRPNLTFSTLTVSNMSPEDSSIYLCSAKVAPPQETQYFGPGTRLLVL.

This chain joins TRBV5-1 and TRBJ2-7. The CDR3 spans 14 residues. Germline V CDR1 and CDR2: SGHRS, YFSETQ. The CDR3 protein is CASSFLGTDYEQYF.

The V call is TRBV18, the J call TRBJ1-5; without DNA, the TCRdb call of TRBD1 cannot be checked. CDR3 length equals 17 residues. Germline V CDR1 and CDR2: KGHSH, LQKENI. The CDR3 sequence is CASSPDLGGYSNQPQHF.

This rearrangement joins TRBV7-9 to TRBJ2-7. CDR3 length: 13 amino acids. The V gene's germline CDR1 is SEHNR and CDR2 FQNEAQ (reference sequence). CDR3 protein: CASSFPNEDEQYF.

The rearrangement links TRBV7-3 to TRBJ1-1. The CDR3 has 15 residues. From germline, CDR1 is SGHTA and CDR2 FQGTGA. The CDR3 loop reads CASSLLSVPNTEAFF.

The chain joins TRBV20-1 to TRBJ1-5. CDR3 length equals 13 residues. CDR1 and CDR2 (germline): DFQATT, SNEGSKA (reference sequence). CDR3 residues: CSARAGYNQPQHF.

The chain is built from TRBV5-6 and TRBJ1-1. The CDR3 sequence is 13 residues long. The V gene's germline CDR1 is SGHDT and CDR2 YYEEEE. The CDR3 region is CASSLERTVEAFF.

The CDR3 here is CASSSLSTLAGEETQYF. The chain has TRBV28 and TRBJ2-5; the D gene TCRdb calls, TRBD2, cannot be checked with no DNA. The CDR3 is 17 amino acids. CDR1 and CDR2 from the germline V gene are MDHEN and SYDVKM.

The genes are TRBV5-1 and TRBJ2-5; TCRdb selects TRBD1, and the lack of DNA leaves this call unchecked. The germline gives CDR1 SGHRS, CDR2 YFSETQ. The CDR3 has 14 amino acids. The CDR3 loop is CASSLDRGGETQYF.